This T cell receptor beta chain stems from a study of tumor-infiltrating lymphocytes in glioblastoma multiforme. Germline V gene data show CDR1 as SQVTM and CDR2 as ANQGSEA. The CDR3 consists of 12 residues. This clonotype occurred a few times. TCR beta libraries were built from RNA through three nested multiplex PCR rounds using modified ARM-PCR. TCRdb re-analysed the multiplex PCR reads in MiXCR, keeping a single row per CDR3 protein. This repertoire shows more than 13,000 distinct CDR3 sequences, over 65% found once; its top ten account for less than 50%. The receptor was derived from a male donor with glioblastoma. The genes are TRBV29-1 and TRBJ2-7, with unresolved D. The specimen was brain tumor tissue. The chain's CDR3 is CGALSFSYEQYF. The CDR3 DNA is TGCGGCGCCCTCTCCTTCTCCTACGAGCAGTACTTC.